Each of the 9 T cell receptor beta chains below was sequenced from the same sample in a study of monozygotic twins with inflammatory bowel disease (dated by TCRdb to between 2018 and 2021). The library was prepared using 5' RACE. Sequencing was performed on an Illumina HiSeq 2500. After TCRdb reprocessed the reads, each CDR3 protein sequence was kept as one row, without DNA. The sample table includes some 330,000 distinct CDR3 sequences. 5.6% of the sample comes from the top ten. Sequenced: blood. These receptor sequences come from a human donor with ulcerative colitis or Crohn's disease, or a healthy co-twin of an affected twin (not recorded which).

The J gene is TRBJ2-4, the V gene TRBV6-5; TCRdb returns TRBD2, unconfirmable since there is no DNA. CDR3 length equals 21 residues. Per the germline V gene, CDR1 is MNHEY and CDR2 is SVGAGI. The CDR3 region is CASSISPGLAGIRIAKNIQYF.

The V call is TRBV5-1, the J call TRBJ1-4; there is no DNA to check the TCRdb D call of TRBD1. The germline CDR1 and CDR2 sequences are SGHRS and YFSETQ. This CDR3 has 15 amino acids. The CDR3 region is CASSQMTGGNEKLFF.

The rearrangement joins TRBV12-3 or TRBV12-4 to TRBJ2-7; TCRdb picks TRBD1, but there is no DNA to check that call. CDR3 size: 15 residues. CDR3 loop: CASSFRQGGSYEQYF.

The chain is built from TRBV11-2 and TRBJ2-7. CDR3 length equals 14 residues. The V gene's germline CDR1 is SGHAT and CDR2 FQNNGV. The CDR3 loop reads CASSLRQGSDEQYF.

The CDR3 loop is CASRTDRTWIGPNYEQYF. The chain couples TRBV2 to TRBJ2-7; TCRdb's D call of TRBD2 is untestable without DNA. The CDR3 runs 18 residues. Per germline, CDR1 SNHLY and CDR2 FYNNEI.

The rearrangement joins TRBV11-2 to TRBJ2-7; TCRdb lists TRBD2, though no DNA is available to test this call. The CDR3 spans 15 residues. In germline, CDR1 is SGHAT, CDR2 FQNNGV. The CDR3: CASSLEREAGYEQYF.

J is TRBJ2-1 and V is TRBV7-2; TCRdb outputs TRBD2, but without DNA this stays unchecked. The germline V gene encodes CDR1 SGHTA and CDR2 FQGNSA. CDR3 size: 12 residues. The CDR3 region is CASRGLPNEQFF.

This chain's CDR3 is CASSLVRGWGVAQSYEQYF. The genes are TRBV11-2 and TRBJ2-7; the D call from TCRdb, TRBD1, cannot be confirmed without DNA. The V gene's germline CDR1 is SGHAT and CDR2 FQNNGV. The CDR3 is 19 amino acids.

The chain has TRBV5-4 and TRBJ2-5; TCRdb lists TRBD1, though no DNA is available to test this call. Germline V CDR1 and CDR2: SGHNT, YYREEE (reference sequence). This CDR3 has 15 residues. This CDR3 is CASSLNRAPQETQYF.